These 5 T cell receptor beta chains share one sample of origin, sequenced in a study of cytomegalovirus exposure and HLA in healthy donors (dated by TCRdb to the late 2010s). The receptor library was made with the immunoSEQ multiplex PCR assay. For the multiplex PCR, a mixture combining 60 forward primers for TCR Vbeta segments and 13 reverse primers for TCR Jbeta segments was used. TCRdb retrieved this table from immuneACCESS and kept in-frame rearrangements only. Not all clones are present; in checked studies, unresolved V genes account for under half, and no reason is known for the remainder. For this sample there are approximately 160,000 clones; more than 70% appear just once. The ten largest account for around 4.4% of the sample. The specimen sequenced was PBMCs. These receptors originate from a woman between 45 and 65 years old in good health and CMV-seropositive.

This chain uses TRBV4-2 with TRBJ2-3, with 10 bases aligning to TRBD2. The CDR3 consists of 16 residues. Germline V gene lookup returns CDR1 LGHNA and CDR2 YNFKEQ. V was clipped by 2 bases and J by 4 bases; unmatched bases: 6. The CDR3 protein is CASSQLAGDRPDTQYF. The CDR3 DNA sequence: TGTGCCAGCAGCCAACTAGCGGGGGATAGGCCAGATACGCAGTATTTT.

The chain is built from TRBV4-2 and TRBJ2-3, with 10 bases fitting TRBD2. This CDR3 comprises 16 residues. Germline CDR1 is LGHNA and CDR2 is YNFKEQ. With 1 base clipped from V and 5 bases from J, the junction kept 6 bases outside the gene matches. This CDR3 is CASSQGPSGSLDTQYF. CDR3 sequence (DNA): TGTGCCAGCAGCCAAGGTCCTAGCGGGAGTTTAGATACGCAGTATTTT.

This clone turned up a few times. The J gene is TRBJ2-7, the V gene TRBV5-1; 9 bases agree with TRBD2. V shed 0 bases and J 2 bases; nucleotides not matched to a gene: 3. The CDR3 is 15 residues long. In germline, CDR1 is SGHRS, CDR2 YFSETQ. The CDR3 spells CASSLGSGGTYEQYF. CDR3 nucleotides: TGCGCCAGCAGCTTGGGTAGCGGGGGTACCTACGAGCAGTACTTC.

This clone was counted between two and nine times. The rearrangement links TRBV4-1 to TRBJ1-1; possible D gene TRBD1, 6 bases. Germline CDR1 MGHRA, CDR2 YSYEKL. The germline V and J ends were trimmed by 2 bases and 5 bases, with 21 bases remaining between them. The CDR3 extends over 17 amino acids. CDR3 DNA sequence: TGCGCCAGCAGCCAATATCCCCCCACGGGGGGCATGACTGAAGCTTTCTTT. Protein product: CASSQYPPTGGMTEAFF.

V usage is TRBV4-3 and J usage is TRBJ2-7; TRBD1 agrees at 8 bases. The CDR3 consists of 18 residues. The germline V gene encodes CDR1 LGHNA and CDR2 YSLEER. J gave up 2 bases and V 3 bases, and 15 bases lay outside the gene matches. Here the CDR3 DNA reads TGCGCCAGCAGCCACCTGAGGGGGACAGGACAACGGCCCTACGAGCAGTACTTC. This codes for CASSHLRGTGQRPYEQYF.